A selection of T cell receptor beta chains follows, all from one sample in a study of CXCR3-negative and CXCR3-positive naive CD8 T cells. TCRdb derives one entry per CDR3 protein from the 5' RACE reads, leaving out DNA. This sample contains around 60,000 distinct CDR3 sequences. The sequenced material came from naive CXCR3+ CD8+ T cells from blood. These receptors were taken from a human donor in good health. Some clones in this sample may be carry-over from other donors' samples. Each CDR3 is given with its conserved first and last residue. The size field is filled for only some rows; it gives once, few, many or a size class.

j_call: TRBJ1-1
clone_size: -
v_call: TRBV7-9
cdr3_aa: CASSPSPDREDTEAFF

j_call: TRBJ2-2
clone_size: -
v_call: TRBV21-1
cdr3_aa: CASSKSGQGSPGELFF

j_call: TRBJ1-1
clone_size: -
v_call: TRBV11-2
cdr3_aa: CASSFTGMNTEAFF

j_call: TRBJ2-7
clone_size: -
v_call: TRBV20-1
cdr3_aa: CSARGPGLASNSTYEQYF

j_call: TRBJ2-3
clone_size: -
v_call: TRBV6-5
cdr3_aa: CTVWGAVDTQYF

j_call: TRBJ1-1
clone_size: -
v_call: TRBV7-2
cdr3_aa: CASSLARGGTEAFF

j_call: TRBJ1-1
clone_size: -
v_call: TRBV7-9
cdr3_aa: CASSLSGPEAFF

j_call: TRBJ2-7
clone_size: -
v_call: TRBV29-1
cdr3_aa: CSPPGKMWNEQYF

j_call: TRBJ1-1
clone_size: -
v_call: TRBV20-1
cdr3_aa: CSARGEGGTEAFF

j_call: TRBJ2-7
clone_size: -
v_call: TRBV4-3
cdr3_aa: CASSQGDSSYEQYF

j_call: TRBJ2-1
clone_size: -
v_call: TRBV20-1
cdr3_aa: CSAQTSGGSHYNEQFF

j_call: TRBJ2-5
clone_size: -
v_call: TRBV7-9
cdr3_aa: CASSPPRDLAEQETQYF

j_call: TRBJ2-7
clone_size: -
v_call: TRBV2
cdr3_aa: CASSEEGQGYGVSYEQYF

j_call: TRBJ2-5
clone_size: -
v_call: TRBV5-5
cdr3_aa: CASSLEGDSIQETQYF

j_call: TRBJ1-2
clone_size: -
v_call: TRBV27
cdr3_aa: CASGTGTGNGYTF

j_call: TRBJ1-5
clone_size: -
v_call: TRBV21-1
cdr3_aa: CASSKADRNQPQHF

j_call: TRBJ2-1
clone_size: -
v_call: TRBV7-9
cdr3_aa: CASSSGGVQQFF

j_call: TRBJ2-7
clone_size: -
v_call: TRBV28
cdr3_aa: CASSPLAGNSYEQYF

j_call: TRBJ1-5
clone_size: -
v_call: TRBV27
cdr3_aa: CASSFYGSNQPQHF

j_call: TRBJ2-3
clone_size: -
v_call: TRBV7-9
cdr3_aa: CASSPLLAGTTDDTDTQYF

j_call: TRBJ2-5
clone_size: medium-sized
v_call: TRBV4-1
cdr3_aa: CASSQDLALAGGGQYF

j_call: TRBJ1-2
clone_size: -
v_call: TRBV20-1
cdr3_aa: CSAPGTGGLHGYTF

j_call: TRBJ2-5
clone_size: -
v_call: TRBV4-3
cdr3_aa: CASSQDPKETQYF

j_call: TRBJ2-7
clone_size: -
v_call: TRBV28
cdr3_aa: CASSLKDTTTYEQYF

j_call: TRBJ2-7
clone_size: -
v_call: TRBV7-9
cdr3_aa: CASSLIEGTGEQYF

j_call: TRBJ2-5
clone_size: -
v_call: TRBV12-3/TRBV12-4
cdr3_aa: CAGSEDRGLQETQYF

j_call: TRBJ2-5
clone_size: -
v_call: TRBV7-6
cdr3_aa: CASSLRWEETQYF

j_call: TRBJ2-7
clone_size: -
v_call: TRBV2
cdr3_aa: CASSEAGTPEQYF

j_call: TRBJ2-1
clone_size: -
v_call: TRBV20-1
cdr3_aa: CSARDRGSGGADEQFF

j_call: TRBJ2-7
clone_size: -
v_call: TRBV2
cdr3_aa: CAGLTRDKAPEQYF

j_call: TRBJ1-1
clone_size: -
v_call: TRBV6-5
cdr3_aa: CASVNGQGANTEAFF

j_call: TRBJ2-2
clone_size: -
v_call: TRBV6-5
cdr3_aa: CASREQGWSGELFF

j_call: TRBJ2-7
clone_size: -
v_call: TRBV29-1
cdr3_aa: CSVLDSLSYEQYF

j_call: TRBJ2-3
clone_size: -
v_call: TRBV9
cdr3_aa: CASSPRLAGHTDTQYF

j_call: TRBJ2-1
clone_size: -
v_call: TRBV28
cdr3_aa: CASSTRTNYNEQFF

j_call: TRBJ2-3
clone_size: -
v_call: TRBV29-1
cdr3_aa: CSVDDPDRGTDTQYF

j_call: TRBJ2-1
clone_size: -
v_call: TRBV28
cdr3_aa: CASSSRPRGPGHNEQFF

j_call: TRBJ2-1
clone_size: -
v_call: TRBV2
cdr3_aa: CASSDPVLYNEQFF

j_call: TRBJ1-2
clone_size: -
v_call: TRBV4-3
cdr3_aa: CASSQDPTGANYGYTF

j_call: TRBJ2-1
clone_size: -
v_call: TRBV12-5
cdr3_aa: CASGLAGGYNEQFF

j_call: TRBJ1-4
clone_size: -
v_call: TRBV7-2
cdr3_aa: CASSRTGTAEKLFF

j_call: TRBJ2-3
clone_size: -
v_call: TRBV5-1
cdr3_aa: CASSFYGLAGDTDTQYF